This entry lists 25 T cell receptor beta chains sequenced from one sample in a study of shared clonotypes between healthy human individuals. Positive CCR7 selection of CD45RO-negative cells yielded the naive CD8 cells, and terminally differentiated effector memory CD45RA+ cells were excluded. Libraries were prepared by immunoSEQ multiplex PCR; TCRdb keeps only in-frame clonotypes and omits some of them. The table shows 450,000 to 700,000 clones, with around 95% occurring only once. Sequenced material: naive CD8+ T cells sorted from blood. The receptors come from a woman under 40 in good health.

The chain uses TRBV9 and TRBJ2-2; TRBD2 aligns across 13 bases. The germline V gene encodes CDR1 SGDLS and CDR2 YYNGEE. This CDR3 is 17 amino acids long. Unmatched junction bases numbered 9, after V lost 3 bases and J lost 7 bases. The DNA for the CDR3 is TGTGCCAGCAGCGACCGACTAGCGGGAGGCCGAGGCGGGGAGCTGTTTTTT. This gives the protein CASSDRLAGGRGGELFF.

This clone was seen a handful of times. V is TRBV9 and J is TRBJ2-1; 11 bases fit TRBD2. This CDR3 is 17 amino acids long. Germline V CDR1 and CDR2: SGDLS, YYNGEE. Trimming removed 3 bases from V and 7 bases from J; junction bases left unmatched: 12. CDR3 bases: TGTGCCAGCAGCGCAAACCTAGCGGGAGGACCGGGTAATGAGCAGTTCTTC. Translated, it gives CASSANLAGGPGNEQFF.

The chain uses TRBV4-2 and TRBJ2-7; D remains ambiguous. CDR3 length equals 13 residues. The germline V gene encodes CDR1 LGHNA and CDR2 YNFKEQ. V lost 3 bases and J 3 bases, leaving 9 bases between the germline ends. The CDR3 sequence: CASSHTPGYEQYF. In nucleotides, the CDR3 is TGTGCCAGCAGCCATACCCCAGGCTACGAGCAGTACTTC.

This chain joins TRBV10-3 and TRBJ2-7; D gene unclear. Germline lookup yields CDR1 ENHRY and CDR2 SYGVKD. The CDR3 has 11 residues. Trimming cost V 0 bases and J 5 bases, with 2 bases left between them. The CDR3 DNA is TGTGCCATCAGTGAGTCTGACGAGCAGTACTTC. It translates to CAISESDEQYF.

In the case of this clone: A junction end diverges from the germline sequence, so it may reflect a read error. This sequence joins TRBV29-1 and TRBJ2-7; TRBD1 matches at 8 bases. This CDR3 is built from 15 residues. Germline V gene sequence: CDR1 SQVTM, CDR2 ANQGSEA. This CDR3 is CSVEDPDRGGLERYF. DNA of the CDR3: TGCAGCGTTGAAGATCCAGACAGGGGCGGTCTCGAGCGGTACTTC.

The V call is TRBV19, the J call TRBJ2-7; TRBD1 matches at 10 bases. Germline loops: CDR1 LNHDA, CDR2 SQIVND (reference sequence). The CDR3 is made up of 15 amino acids. Trimming took 5 bases from V and 1 from J; bases not matched to a gene: 5. In DNA, the CDR3 is TGTGCCAGTAGTTTCGGACAGGGGGGTTCCTACGAGCAGTACTTC. It codes for CASSFGQGGSYEQYF.

The V gene is TRBV7-9, the J gene TRBJ1-4, with 8 bases fitting TRBD1. Trimming at V came to 4 bases and at J to 3 bases, leaving 10 bases not matched to a gene. The CDR3 spans 17 residues. From germline, CDR1 is SEHNR and CDR2 FQNEAQ (reference sequence). The CDR3 region is CASSSNRGRDPNEKLFF. CDR3 DNA: TGTGCCAGCAGCTCAAACAGGGGGAGGGATCCTAATGAAAAACTGTTTTTT.

The rearrangement uses TRBV4-2 and TRBJ1-4; a weak D match, TRBD1 (5 bases). The V end was cut by 7 bases, the J end by 6 bases, with 15 bases between. The germline V gene has CDR1 LGHNA and CDR2 YNFKEQ. There are 14 residues in the CDR3. CDR3 in amino acids: CASTGEPADEKLFF. The CDR3 DNA sequence: TGTGCCAGCACGGGGGAACCCGCGGATGAAAAACTGTTTTTT.

The V and J genes are TRBV2 and TRBJ2-7; D remains ambiguous. Germline V gives CDR1 SNHLY, CDR2 FYNNEI. The CDR3 totals 13 residues. Trimming shortened V by 4 bases and J by 4 bases, and 11 bases separated the two germline ends. CDR3 nucleotide sequence: TGTGCCAGCAGTGTGGGGAACTTATACGAGCAGTACTTC. Its translation is CASSVGNLYEQYF.

The gene calls are TRBV5-5 and TRBJ2-7; no reliable D call. The CDR3 length is 15 residues. Germline CDR1 and CDR2: SGHKS and YYEKEE (reference sequence). Trimming shortened V by 0 bases and J by 2 bases, and 12 bases separated the two germline ends. CDR3 sequence reads: CASSLEPSATYEQYF. DNA of the CDR3: TGTGCCAGCAGCTTGGAGCCCAGCGCCACCTACGAGCAGTACTTC.

The chain joins TRBV5-4 to TRBJ2-3; tentative D call: TRBD2 (6 bases). Trimming removed 3 bases at V and 0 bases at J, with 8 bases between. The germline V gene has CDR1 SGHNT and CDR2 YYREEE (reference sequence). The CDR3 runs to 14 residues. In DNA form, the CDR3 reads TGTGCCAGCAGCTGGGACTCTAGCACAGATACGCAGTATTTT. This sequence encodes CASSWDSSTDTQYF. Based on the CDR3 plus reference TRBV5-4 and TRBJ2-3, the full variable domain is ETGVTQSPTHLIKTRGQQVTLRCSSQSGHNTVSWYQQALGQGPQFIFQYYREEENGRGNFPPRFSGLQFPNYSSELNVNALELDDSALYLCASSWDSSTDTQYFGPGTRLTVL.

The chain recombines TRBV5-1 with TRBJ2-1; D gene uncertain. The germline CDR1 and CDR2 sequences are SGHRS and YFSETQ. The germline V and J ends were trimmed by 4 bases and 2 bases, with 7 bases remaining between them. The CDR3 runs to 13 residues. Here the CDR3 DNA reads TGCGCCAGCAGCCCCCCGGCCTACAATGAGCAGTTCTTC. This translates into CASSPPAYNEQFF.

This rearrangement joins TRBV28 to TRBJ2-7, with 8 positions matching TRBD2. Germline CDR1 and CDR2: MDHEN and SYDVKM. The CDR3 loop spans 16 amino acids. Trimming cost V 3 bases and J 4 bases; bases outside gene matches: 11. The DNA for the CDR3 is TGTGCCAGCAGTTTCCCCCTTCGGGAGGGCCTTTACGAGCAGTACTTC. Its translation: CASSFPLREGLYEQYF.

J is TRBJ2-4 and V is TRBV2; possibly TRBD2 for D (6 bases). Per germline, CDR1 SNHLY and CDR2 FYNNEI. The germline V and J ends were trimmed by 6 bases and 2 bases, with 17 bases remaining between them. This CDR3 comprises 16 residues. The CDR3 sequence: CASSNGGDGTKNIQYF. Here the CDR3 DNA reads TGTGCCAGCAGCAACGGAGGGGATGGGACCAAAAACATTCAGTACTTC.

V and J are TRBV29-1 and TRBJ2-4, with 9 bases that match TRBD1. Germline CDR1 is SQVTM and CDR2 is ANQGSEA. V was pared by 6 bases and J by 9 bases, with 6 bases of the junction left unmatched. The CDR3 sequence is 12 residues long. Written as DNA, the CDR3 is TGCAGCGTAGGGACAGGGATTAGCATTCAGTACTTC. This translates into CSVGTGISIQYF.

The chain links TRBV27 to TRBJ2-4; D is unresolved. The CDR3 sequence is 12 residues long. CDR1 and CDR2 (germline): MNHEY, SMNVEV (reference sequence). Trimming pared 7 bases from V and 0 bases from J, leaving 4 bases between. The CDR3 sequence: CASTLAKNIQYF. CDR3 sequence (DNA): TGTGCCAGCACCTTAGCCAAAAACATTCAGTACTTC.

This chain joins TRBV7-8 and TRBJ2-2; 9 positions agree with TRBD2. CDR3 size: 15 residues. V shed 7 bases and J 7 bases; nucleotides not matched to a gene: 10. CDR1 and CDR2 (germline): SGHVS, FQNEAQ. The CDR3 loop is CASNPGAGGFGELFF. For the CDR3, the DNA is TGTGCCAGCAACCCCGGCGCGGGAGGGTTCGGGGAGCTGTTTTTT.

V and J are TRBV6-6 and TRBJ1-1; D call uncertain. This CDR3 contains 16 residues. Trimming shortened V by 6 bases and J by 0 bases, and 17 bases separated the two germline ends. CDR1 is MNHNY, CDR2 SVGAGI, per germline (reference sequence). CDR3: CASSLTMGSMNTEAFF. The CDR3 DNA sequence: TGTGCCAGCAGCCTTACGATGGGGTCGATGAACACTGAAGCTTTCTTT.

This chain's CDR3 is CASSLSAPPEESSYEQYF. In DNA form, the CDR3 reads TGTGCCAGCAGTTTATCCGCCCCCCCGGAAGAGAGCTCCTACGAGCAGTACTTC. The rearrangement uses TRBV27 and TRBJ2-7; unclear D gene. The germline gives CDR1 MNHEY, CDR2 SMNVEV (reference sequence). V shed 0 bases and J shed 0 bases, with 18 bases lying between them. The CDR3 contains 18 residues.

The V call is TRBV11-2, the J call TRBJ1-2, with 7 bases lining up with TRBD1. V lost 0 bases and J lost 3; bases outside the gene matches: 1. Germline V gene data show CDR1 as SGHAT and CDR2 as FQNNGV. The CDR3 runs 14 residues. This CDR3 reads CASSLDGTDYGYTF. CDR3 DNA: TGTGCCAGCAGCTTAGACGGGACAGACTATGGCTACACCTTC.

V gene TRBV5-8 combines with J gene TRBJ1-2; TRBD1 is a possible D gene (6 bases). Per the germline V gene, CDR1 is SGHTS and CDR2 is YDEGEE. The CDR3 length is 13 residues. V lost 3 bases and J 5 bases, leaving 11 bases between the germline ends. Here the CDR3 reads CASSWGGGYGYTF. The CDR3 DNA is TGTGCCAGCAGCTGGGGAGGGGGATATGGCTACACCTTC.

The CDR3 here is CASSSPGTGVHEQYF. The CDR3 DNA sequence: TGTGCCAGCAGCTCTCCCGGGACAGGGGTACACGAGCAGTACTTC. The genes are TRBV9 and TRBJ2-7, with TRBD1 matching over 10 bases. The CDR3 is 15 amino acids. V shed 4 bases and J 5 bases; nucleotides not matched to a gene: 9. Germline-derived CDR1 and CDR2 are SGDLS and YYNGEE.

This CDR3 reads CASKDRGTDTQYF. The CDR3 coding sequence is TGTGCCAGCAAGGACAGGGGCACAGATACGCAGTATTTT. The chain combines TRBV14 with TRBJ2-3; 8 bases are a match to TRBD1. The CDR3 consists of 13 residues. Trimming removed 7 bases from V and 1 base from J; junction bases left unmatched: 1. Germline V gives CDR1 SGHDN, CDR2 FVKESK.

This chain connects TRBV7-9 to TRBJ2-1; 8 bases align to TRBD2. From germline, CDR1 is SEHNR and CDR2 FQNEAQ (reference sequence). The CDR3 length is 14 residues. Germline trimming cut 4 bases from V and 9 bases from J; bases unmatched to any gene: 8. The CDR3 protein is CASSSGGEGTEQFF. Written as DNA, the CDR3 is TGTGCCAGCAGCTCCGGGGGGGAAGGGACTGAGCAGTTCTTC.

The rearrangement joins TRBV9 to TRBJ2-2, with D unresolved. Trimming took 0 bases from V and 4 from J, leaving 10 bases between them. The V gene's germline CDR1 is SGDLS and CDR2 YYNGEE. The CDR3 is 15 amino acids. Here the CDR3 reads CASSVATPATGELFF. CDR3 DNA sequence: TGTGCCAGCAGCGTAGCAACACCCGCCACCGGGGAGCTGTTTTTT.